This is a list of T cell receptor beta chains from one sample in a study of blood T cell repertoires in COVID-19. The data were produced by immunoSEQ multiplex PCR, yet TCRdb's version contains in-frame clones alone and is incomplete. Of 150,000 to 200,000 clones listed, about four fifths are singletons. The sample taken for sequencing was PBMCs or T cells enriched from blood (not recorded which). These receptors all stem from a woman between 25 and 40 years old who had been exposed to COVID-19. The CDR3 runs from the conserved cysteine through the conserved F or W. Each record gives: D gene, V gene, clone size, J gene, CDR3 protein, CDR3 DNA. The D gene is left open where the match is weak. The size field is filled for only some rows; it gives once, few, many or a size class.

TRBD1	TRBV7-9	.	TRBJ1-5	CASSMGQGAYQPQHF	TGTGCCAGCAGCATGGGACAGGGGGCATATCAGCCCCAGCATTTT
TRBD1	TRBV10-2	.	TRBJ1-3	CASRQGARGNTIYF	TGCGCCAGCAGGCAGGGGGCTCGTGGAAACACCATATATTTT
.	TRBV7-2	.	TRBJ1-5	CASSSDRDNQPQHF	TGTGCCAGCAGCTCAGACAGAGACAATCAGCCCCAGCATTTT
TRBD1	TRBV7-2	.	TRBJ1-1	CASSLMYRGTSEAFF	TGTGCCAGCAGCTTAATGTACAGGGGGACGTCTGAAGCTTTCTTT
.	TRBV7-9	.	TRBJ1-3	CASSLAGGSGNTIYF	TGTGCCAGCAGCTTAGCAGGGGGCTCTGGAAACACCATATATTTT
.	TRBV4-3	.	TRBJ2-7	CASSPNMNYEQYF	TGCGCCAGCAGCCCGAACATGAACTACGAGCAGTACTTC
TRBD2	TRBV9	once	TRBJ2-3	CASSVNLAGEDTQYF	TGTGCCAGCAGCGTCAACCTAGCGGGGGAAGATACGCAGTATTTT
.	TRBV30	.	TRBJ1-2	CAWNRDSGYAGYTF	TGTGCCTGGAACCGGGACTCAGGTTACGCGGGCTACACCTTC
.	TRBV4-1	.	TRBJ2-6	CASSRTFPGSGANVLTF	TGCGCCAGCAGCCGCACATTTCCAGGATCTGGGGCCAACGTCCTGACTTTC
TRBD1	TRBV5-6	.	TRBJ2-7	CASSLAGTGGLYEQYF	TGTGCCAGCAGCTTGGCCGGGACAGGGGGCCTCTACGAGCAGTACTTC
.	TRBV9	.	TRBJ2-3	CASSPFGGDTQYF	TGTGCCAGCAGCCCCTTTGGGGGGGATACGCAGTATTTT
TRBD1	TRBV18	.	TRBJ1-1	CASSLRTGENTEAFF	TGTGCCAGCTCCCTCAGGACAGGGGAGAACACTGAAGCTTTCTTT
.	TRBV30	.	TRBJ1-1	CAWTGPEAFF	TGTGCCTGGACTGGGCCTGAAGCTTTCTTT
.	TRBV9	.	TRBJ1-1	CASSVGPVNTEAFF	TGTGCCAGCAGCGTAGGCCCGGTAAACACTGAAGCTTTCTTT